This T cell receptor (beta chain) was recovered during a study of T cells in Graves' hyperthyroidism and ophthalmopathy. In its sample, this clonotype was seen many times. Trimming removed 6 bases from V and 4 bases from J; junction bases left unmatched: 7. Looked up from germline, CDR1 is KGHSH and CDR2 is LQKENI. The CDR3 is made up of 14 amino acids. RNA transcripts served as the template for amplifying TCR beta CDR3 regions. The study used the HTBI primer set for a first-round RT-PCR of the TCR CDR3. TCRdb itself ran the multiplex PCR reads through MiXCR, one entry per CDR3 protein. The data hold 560,000 or so distinct CDR3 sequences, with roughly 21% observed a single time.

The clonotype originates from a man in his forties or fifties with Graves' ophthalmopathy. This chain joins TRBV18 and TRBJ2-7; 9 bases fit TRBD2. The specimen sequenced was blood. CDR3 in DNA: TGTGCCAGCTCGTCGGCGGGACTAGCTTACGAGCAGTACTTC. Translating gives CASSSAGLAYEQYF.